These 26 T cell receptor beta chains came from one sample sequenced in a study of naive and memory T cell subsets. Study-wide results and limits: Especially in CD8 cells, naive repertoires contained a few larger clonotypes, possibly CD45RA-re-expressing memory cells.

An equimolar mix of two oligonucleotides served as the beta constant-region primer for TRBC1 and TRBC2. Nested alpha and beta constant-region primers with the SP2 primer drove four PCR rounds on ligated cDNA. MiXCR, applied by TCRdb to the UMI-ligation and nested PCR reads, yields one record per CDR3 protein. The table includes under 150,000 distinct CDR3 sequences, 15% to 25% detected once. These receptors have no known antigen. The material sequenced was naive CD8+ T cells from blood. The receptors shown here come from a human donor in good health.

This clonotype was seen a few times. The rearrangement uses TRBV7-6 and TRBJ2-1; 8 nucleotides agree with TRBD2. CDR1 and CDR2 (germline): SGHVS, FNYEAQ. Trimming took 7 bases from V and 4 from J; bases not matched to a gene: 12. This CDR3 is built from 16 residues. This chain's CDR3 is CASTQASSGRYNEQFF. DNA for the CDR3: TGTGCCAGCACCCAGGCTTCTAGCGGGCGATACAATGAGCAGTTCTTC.

V gene TRBV21-1 combines with J gene TRBJ2-1; the table's D call, TRBD1, has no DNA check behind it. TRBV21-1 is a pseudogene. The CDR3 has 15 residues. The CDR3 region is CASSNAHNRGGEQFF. DNA for the CDR3: TGTGCCAGCAGCAACGCTCACAATCGGGGCGGAGAGCAGTTCTTC.

This clonotype was detected only a few times. V is TRBV28 and J is TRBJ1-1; possible D gene TRBD1, 5 bases. In germline, CDR1 is MDHEN, CDR2 SYDVKM. The CDR3 totals 14 residues. With 4 bases removed from V and 1 base from J, the gap between germline ends came to 10 bases. The CDR3 sequence: CASSWSTGNTEAFF. For the CDR3, the DNA is TGTGCCAGCAGTTGGTCCACAGGGAACACTGAAGCTTTCTTT.

CDR3 coding DNA: TGCGCCAGCAGCCAAGACCCTGTGAGCTCCTACGAGCAGTACTTC. It translates to CASSQDPVSSYEQYF. The chain joins TRBV4-3 to TRBJ2-7; D gene unclear. The germline gives CDR1 LGHNA, CDR2 YSLEER. The V and J ends lost 0 bases and 0 bases respectively, with 9 bases between them. This CDR3 has 15 amino acids.

The chain couples TRBV24-1 to TRBJ1-1; 7 bases agree with TRBD1. The CDR3 length is 16 residues. Germline trimming cut 5 bases from V and 2 bases from J; bases unmatched to any gene: 10. The V gene's germline CDR1 is KGHDR and CDR2 SFDVKD. CDR3 nucleotides: TGTGCCACCAGTGTGGAGGGGGCAAGGGAAAACACTGAAGCTTTCTTT. It specifies CATSVEGARENTEAFF.

CDR3 in DNA: TGTGCCAGCAGCGAGGGACAGGGGAGGGGTCAGCCCCAGCATTTT. It translates to CASSEGQGRGQPQHF. This chain joins TRBV7-9 and TRBJ1-5; TRBD1 matches 10 bases. This CDR3 region has 15 residues. CDR1 and CDR2 from the germline V gene are SEHNR and FQNEAQ (reference sequence). The V segment lost 5 bases and the J segment 6 bases; nucleotides outside the gene matches: 7.

The chain recombines TRBV5-1 with TRBJ2-7, with TRBD2 matching 9 bases. CDR1 SGHRS and CDR2 YFSETQ come from the germline V gene. The junction had 7 bases not matched to a gene; V was cut back by 4 bases and J by 2 bases. The CDR3 runs to 15 residues. CDR3 residues: CASSLTSGKAYEQYF. For the CDR3, the DNA is TGCGCCAGCAGCCTGACTAGCGGAAAAGCCTACGAGCAGTACTTC.

This clonotype showed up just a few times. CDR3 DNA: TGTGCCAGTAGTATGTCCGGGACAGGGTCGAATGAGCAGTTCTTC. This gives the protein CASSMSGTGSNEQFF. V is TRBV19 and J is TRBJ2-1; 9 bases fit TRBD1. Unmatched junction bases numbered 7, after V lost 3 bases and J lost 7 bases. Germline V gene lookup returns CDR1 LNHDA and CDR2 SQIVND (reference sequence). This CDR3 region has 15 residues.

CDR3 residues: CASSQVSGDIQYF. CDR3 bases: TGCGCCAGCAGCCAAGTCTCGGGGGACATTCAGTACTTC. The rearrangement joins TRBV4-1 to TRBJ2-4; a possible D gene is TRBD2 (6 bases). V was clipped by 1 base and J by 8 bases, with 9 bases between them. The CDR3 spans 13 residues. Germline V gives CDR1 MGHRA, CDR2 YSYEKL.

The chain is built from TRBV6-1 and TRBJ2-1; TRBD2 matches 12 bases. The CDR3 length is 15 residues. J gave up 10 bases and V 5 bases, and 9 bases lay outside the gene matches. Germline CDR1 MNHNS, CDR2 SASEGT. The CDR3 is CASSPPGLAGHEQFF. DNA of the CDR3: TGTGCCAGCAGTCCTCCTGGACTAGCGGGACACGAGCAGTTCTTC.

The CDR3 nucleotides read TGCAGTGCTAAAATCGGGAGATTAGACGAGCAGTACTTC. Amino acids: CSAKIGRLDEQYF. The rearrangement joins TRBV20-1 to TRBJ2-7, with a weak D call TRBD2 (6 bases). The germline V gene encodes CDR1 DFQATT and CDR2 SNEGSKA (reference sequence). V lost 4 bases, J lost 5 bases, and 15 bases lay in between. This CDR3 has 13 residues.

The gene calls are TRBV6-2 or TRBV6-3 and TRBJ2-2; D ambiguous. Germline V gene sequence: CDR1 MNHEY, CDR2 SVGEGT. The CDR3 is 12 residues long. The V gene lost 4 bases and the J gene lost 4 bases, with 4 bases spanning the gap. The CDR3: CASSLSTGELFF. The CDR3 coding sequence is TGTGCCAGCAGTTTATCCACCGGGGAGCTGTTTTTT.

The chain links TRBV20-1 to TRBJ2-3; TRBD2 matches 8 bases. CDR3 length: 14 amino acids. Germline CDR1 is DFQATT and CDR2 is SNEGSKA (reference sequence). V lost 4 bases to trimming and J lost 0 bases; unmatched junction nucleotides: 3. The CDR3 here is CSATLAGSTDTQYF. CDR3 coding DNA: TGCAGTGCTACCTTAGCGGGAAGCACAGATACGCAGTATTTT.

This clonotype was counted between two and nine times. This chain uses TRBV7-8 with TRBJ2-5; D ambiguous. V was cut by 2 bases and J by 0 bases, with 7 bases left in between. The CDR3 length is 14 residues. Germline values: CDR1 SGHVS, CDR2 FQNEAQ. This CDR3 is CASSLWADQETQYF. CDR3 bases: TGTGCCAGCAGCTTATGGGCAGACCAAGAGACCCAGTACTTC.

This clonotype was recorded once. V and J are TRBV7-9 and TRBJ1-6; no definite D call. Trimming cost V 3 bases and J 8 bases, with 11 bases left between them. Germline-derived CDR1 and CDR2 are SEHNR and FQNEAQ (reference sequence). The CDR3 consists of 14 residues. CDR3 in amino acids: CASSLGRADSPLHF. DNA of the CDR3: TGTGCCAGCAGCTTGGGAAGGGCCGATTCACCCCTCCACTTT.

This clonotype turned up a few times. The chain uses TRBV6-2 or TRBV6-3 and TRBJ2-4; tentatively, D is TRBD1 (6 bases). From germline, CDR1 is MNHEY and CDR2 SVGEGT. V was clipped by 7 bases and J by 0 bases, with 19 bases between them. The CDR3 is 17 residues long. CDR3 sequence: CASTAIQGDLAKNIQYF. The CDR3 DNA follows: TGTGCCAGCACCGCTATACAGGGCGATTTAGCCAAAAACATTCAGTACTTC.

The V call is TRBV20-1, the J call TRBJ2-1, with 9 bases aligning to TRBD1. V lost 3 bases, J lost 9 bases, and 18 bases stayed unmatched. The CDR3 consists of 17 residues. Germline V CDR1 and CDR2: DFQATT, SNEGSKA (reference sequence). CDR3 residues: CSASAPREDRGVREQFF. CDR3 DNA sequence: TGCAGTGCTAGCGCACCTCGCGAGGACAGGGGTGTACGTGAGCAGTTCTTC.

This clonotype was detected many times. This chain joins TRBV4-1 and TRBJ2-1; 8 bases are a match to TRBD2. Germline values: CDR1 MGHRA, CDR2 YSYEKL. J was trimmed by 9 bases and V by 0 bases; bases with no gene match: 10. CDR3 length equals 16 residues. CDR3 sequence: CASSQEGGLDYGEQFF. The DNA of the CDR3 is TGCGCCAGCAGCCAAGAGGGGGGACTAGATTACGGTGAGCAGTTCTTC.

This clonotype came up a few times. The chain has TRBV5-5 and TRBJ2-5; D is uncertain. Germline CDR1 reads SGHKS; CDR2 reads YYEKEE (reference sequence). With 0 bases removed from V and 2 bases from J, the gap between germline ends came to 8 bases. The CDR3 is 14 residues long. Here the CDR3 DNA reads TGTGCCAGCAGCTTGGAGTCAGCGCAAGAGACCCAGTACTTC. Amino acid sequence: CASSLESAQETQYF.

The genes are TRBV28 and TRBJ2-2; D gene unclear. Germline assignment: CDR1 MDHEN and CDR2 SYDVKM. The V gene lost 3 bases and the J gene lost 1 base, with 12 bases spanning the gap. CDR3 size: 16 residues. CDR3 protein: CASSLVSAVNTGELFF. The CDR3 DNA reads TGTGCCAGCAGTTTGGTGTCGGCAGTGAACACCGGGGAGCTGTTTTTT.

This clonotype came up a few times. The chain carries TRBV28 and TRBJ2-7, with 9 bases identical to TRBD1. V dropped 6 bases and J dropped 3; count of bases not matched to a gene: 6. Germline CDR1 is MDHEN and CDR2 is SYDVKM. The CDR3 extends over 14 amino acids. The CDR3 is CASRAGTGHYEQYF. In DNA form, the CDR3 reads TGTGCCAGCAGGGCCGGGACAGGGCACTACGAGCAGTACTTC.

This clonotype was picked up a small number of times. This chain links TRBV27 with TRBJ2-3; 9 bases map to TRBD2. In germline, CDR1 is MNHEY, CDR2 SMNVEV (reference sequence). V shed 4 bases and J 4 bases; nucleotides not matched to a gene: 15. This CDR3 spans 18 amino acids. The CDR3 loop is CASSSSFTLAGGPDTQYF. CDR3 nucleotide sequence: TGTGCCAGCAGTTCCTCCTTTACTTTGGCGGGAGGGCCAGATACGCAGTATTTT.

In this sample, this clonotype turned up a few times. This chain connects TRBV6-5 to TRBJ2-7, with TRBD2 matching over 7 bases. The V segment lost 5 bases and the J segment 2 bases; nucleotides outside the gene matches: 6. This CDR3 has 14 residues. Germline CDR1 MNHEY, CDR2 SVGAGI. The CDR3 region has the DNA TGTGCCAGCAGTCAAGGGACTAACGCCTACGAGCAGTACTTC. It translates to CASSQGTNAYEQYF.

The chain is built from TRBV4-3 and TRBJ2-1, with 11 bases lining up with TRBD2. CDR1 is LGHNA and CDR2 is YSLEER in the germline V gene. CDR3 length: 15 residues. The junction had 4 bases not matched to a gene; V was cut back by 4 bases and J by 5 bases. CDR3 nucleotides: TGCGCCAGCAGCCTACTAGCGGGGGTAGACAATGAGCAGTTCTTC. This translates into CASSLLAGVDNEQFF.

This chain uses TRBV6-2 or TRBV6-3 with TRBJ2-1; 7 positions match TRBD2. V was clipped by 0 bases and J by 7 bases; unmatched bases: 9. The CDR3 runs 16 residues. CDR1 and CDR2 from the germline V gene are MNHEY and SVGEGT. The CDR3 bases are TGTGCCAGCAGTTACTCCGGGGGAGGGCCGACGAATGAGCAGTTCTTC. This gives the protein CASSYSGGGPTNEQFF.

This clonotype has just a few counts. The V and J genes are TRBV5-1 and TRBJ2-1; 7 bases match TRBD2. Trimming at V came to 0 bases and at J to 5 bases, leaving 8 bases not matched to a gene. The germline V gene has CDR1 SGHRS and CDR2 YFSETQ. The CDR3 sequence is 16 residues long. The CDR3 coding sequence is TGCGCCAGCAGCTTGGGTGAGGGAGGGCCCCACAATGAGCAGTTCTTC. This gives the protein CASSLGEGGPHNEQFF.